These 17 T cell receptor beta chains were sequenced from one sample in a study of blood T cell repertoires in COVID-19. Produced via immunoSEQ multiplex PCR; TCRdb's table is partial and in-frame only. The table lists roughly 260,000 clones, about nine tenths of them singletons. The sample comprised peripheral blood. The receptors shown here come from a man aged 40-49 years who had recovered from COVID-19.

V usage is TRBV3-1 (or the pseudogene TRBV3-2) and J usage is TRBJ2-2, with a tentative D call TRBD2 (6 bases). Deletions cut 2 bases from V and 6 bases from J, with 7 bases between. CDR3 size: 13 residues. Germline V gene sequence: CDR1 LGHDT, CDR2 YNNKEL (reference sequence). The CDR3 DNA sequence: TGTGCCAGCAGCCAAACGGGGGCCGGGGAGCTGTTTTTT. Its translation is CASSQTGAGELFF.

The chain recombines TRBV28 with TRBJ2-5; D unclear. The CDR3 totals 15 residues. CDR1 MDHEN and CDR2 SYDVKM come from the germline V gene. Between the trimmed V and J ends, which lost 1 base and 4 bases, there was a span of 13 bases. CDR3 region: CASSLFSSRRETQYF. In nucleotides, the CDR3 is TGTGCCAGCAGTTTATTTTCTAGTCGGCGAGAGACCCAGTACTTC. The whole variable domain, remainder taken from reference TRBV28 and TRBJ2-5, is DVKVTQSSRYLVKRTGEKVFLECVQDMDHENMFWYRQDPGLGLRLIYFSYDVKMKEKGDIPEGYSVSREKKERFSLILESASTNQTSMYLCASSLFSSRRETQYFGPGTRLLVL.

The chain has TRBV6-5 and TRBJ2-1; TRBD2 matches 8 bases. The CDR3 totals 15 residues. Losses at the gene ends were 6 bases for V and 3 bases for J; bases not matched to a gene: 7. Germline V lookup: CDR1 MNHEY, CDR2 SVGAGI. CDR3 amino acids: CASSLLAANYNEQFF. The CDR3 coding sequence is TGTGCCAGCAGCCTACTAGCGGCCAACTACAATGAGCAGTTCTTC.

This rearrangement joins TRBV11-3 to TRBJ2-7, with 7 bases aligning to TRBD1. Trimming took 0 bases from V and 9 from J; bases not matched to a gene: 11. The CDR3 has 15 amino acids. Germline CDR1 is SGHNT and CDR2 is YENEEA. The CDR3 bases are TGTGCCAGCAGCTTAGATTCCCCAAAACAGGGGTGGCAGTACTTC. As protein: CASSLDSPKQGWQYF.

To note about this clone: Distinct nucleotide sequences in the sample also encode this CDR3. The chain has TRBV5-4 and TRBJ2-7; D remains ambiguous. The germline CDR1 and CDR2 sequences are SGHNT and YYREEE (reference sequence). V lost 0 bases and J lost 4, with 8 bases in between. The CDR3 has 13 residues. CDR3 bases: TGTGCCAGCAGCTTGGCCGGTTCGTACGAGCAGTACTTC. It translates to CASSLAGSYEQYF.

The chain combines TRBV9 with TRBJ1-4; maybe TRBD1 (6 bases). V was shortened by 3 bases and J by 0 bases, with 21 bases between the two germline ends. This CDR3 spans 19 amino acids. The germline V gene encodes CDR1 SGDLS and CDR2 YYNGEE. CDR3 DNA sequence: TGTGCCAGCAGCGAGACACCTGACAGGCTTGTAGCAACTAATGAAAAACTGTTTTTT. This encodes CASSETPDRLVATNEKLFF.

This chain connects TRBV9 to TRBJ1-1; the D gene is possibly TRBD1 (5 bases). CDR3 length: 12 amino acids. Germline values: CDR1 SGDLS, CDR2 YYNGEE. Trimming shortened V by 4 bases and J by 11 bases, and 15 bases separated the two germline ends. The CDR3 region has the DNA TGTGCCAGCAGCCGTCAGGGTGTTGGCGCTTTCTTT. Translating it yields CASSRQGVGAFF.

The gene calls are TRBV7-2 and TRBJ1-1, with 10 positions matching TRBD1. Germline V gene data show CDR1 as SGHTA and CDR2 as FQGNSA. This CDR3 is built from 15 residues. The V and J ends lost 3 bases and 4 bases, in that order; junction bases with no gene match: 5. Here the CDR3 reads CASSFPGTGVTEAFF. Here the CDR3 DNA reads TGTGCCAGCAGCTTCCCCGGGACAGGGGTCACTGAAGCTTTCTTT.

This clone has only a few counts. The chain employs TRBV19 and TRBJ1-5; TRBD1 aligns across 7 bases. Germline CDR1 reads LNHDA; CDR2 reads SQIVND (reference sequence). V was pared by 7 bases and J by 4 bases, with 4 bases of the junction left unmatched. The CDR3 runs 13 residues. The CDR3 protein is CASTDRVNQPQHF. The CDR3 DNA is TGTGCCAGTACAGACAGGGTGAATCAGCCCCAGCATTTT.

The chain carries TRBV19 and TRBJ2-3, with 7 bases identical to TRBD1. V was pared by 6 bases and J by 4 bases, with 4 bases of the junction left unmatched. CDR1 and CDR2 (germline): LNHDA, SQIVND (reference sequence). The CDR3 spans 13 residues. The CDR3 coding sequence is TGTGCCAGTAGACGACAGGGAGCAGATACGCAGTATTTT. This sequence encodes CASRRQGADTQYF.

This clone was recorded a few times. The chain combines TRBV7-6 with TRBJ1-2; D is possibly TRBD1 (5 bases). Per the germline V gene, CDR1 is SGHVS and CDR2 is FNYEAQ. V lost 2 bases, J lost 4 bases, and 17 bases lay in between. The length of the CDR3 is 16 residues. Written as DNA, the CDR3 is TGTGCCAGCAGCTTACAACCTCAGGGTTTCCTCTATGGCTACACCTTC. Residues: CASSLQPQGFLYGYTF.

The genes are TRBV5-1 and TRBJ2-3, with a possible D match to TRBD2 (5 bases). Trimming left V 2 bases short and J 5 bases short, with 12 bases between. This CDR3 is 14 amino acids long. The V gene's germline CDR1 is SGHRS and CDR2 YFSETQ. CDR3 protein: CASSLLAAGDTQYF. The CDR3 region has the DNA TGCGCCAGCAGCTTACTCGCGGCGGGAGATACGCAGTATTTT.

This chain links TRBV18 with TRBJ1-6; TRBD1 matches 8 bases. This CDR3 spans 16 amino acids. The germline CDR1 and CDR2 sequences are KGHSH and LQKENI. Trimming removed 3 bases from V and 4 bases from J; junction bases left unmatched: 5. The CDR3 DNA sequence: TGTGCCAGCTCACCGGACAGGGACACATATAATTCACCCCTCCACTTT. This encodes CASSPDRDTYNSPLHF.

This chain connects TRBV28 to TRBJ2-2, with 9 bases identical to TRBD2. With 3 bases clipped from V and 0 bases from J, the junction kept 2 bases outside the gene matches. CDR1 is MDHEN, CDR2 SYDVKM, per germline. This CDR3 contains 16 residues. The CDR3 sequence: CASSLRGGTNTGELFF. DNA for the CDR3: TGTGCCAGCAGTTTGCGGGGGGGTACGAACACCGGGGAGCTGTTTTTT.

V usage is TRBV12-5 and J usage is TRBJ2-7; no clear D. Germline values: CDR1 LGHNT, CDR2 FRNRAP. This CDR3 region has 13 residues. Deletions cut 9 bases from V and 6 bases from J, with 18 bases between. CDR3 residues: CASRHRPQSEQYF. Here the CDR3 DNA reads TGTGCTAGCAGACACCGTCCTCAGTCCGAGCAGTACTTC.

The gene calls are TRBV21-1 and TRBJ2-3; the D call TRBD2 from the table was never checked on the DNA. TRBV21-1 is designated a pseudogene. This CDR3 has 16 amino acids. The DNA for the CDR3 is TGTGCCAGCAGCAAATCGTCTAGCGGGAGGCCAGATACGCAGTATTTT. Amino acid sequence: CASSKSSSGRPDTQYF.

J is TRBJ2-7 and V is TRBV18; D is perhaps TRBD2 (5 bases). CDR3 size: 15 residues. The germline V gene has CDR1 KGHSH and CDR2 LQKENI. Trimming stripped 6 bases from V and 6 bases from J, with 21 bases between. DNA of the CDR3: TGTGCCAGCTCCCGACTAAGAGCCCCCGTCGGCGAGCAGTACTTC. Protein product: CASSRLRAPVGEQYF.